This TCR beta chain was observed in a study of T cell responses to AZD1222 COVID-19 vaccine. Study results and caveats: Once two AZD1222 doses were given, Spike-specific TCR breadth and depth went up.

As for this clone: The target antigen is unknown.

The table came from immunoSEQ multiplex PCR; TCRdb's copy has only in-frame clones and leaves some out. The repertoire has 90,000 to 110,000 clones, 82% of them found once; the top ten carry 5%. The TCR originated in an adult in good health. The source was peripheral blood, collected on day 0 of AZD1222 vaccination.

CDR3 protein: CASSMNRDRNQPQHF. As DNA, the CDR3 is TGTGCCAGTAGTATGAACCGGGACAGAAATCAGCCCCAGCATTTT. The genes are TRBV19 and TRBJ1-5, with 7 nucleotides matching TRBD1. In germline, CDR1 is LNHDA, CDR2 SQIVND (reference sequence). The CDR3 runs 15 residues. The junction had 6 bases not matched to a gene; V was cut back by 3 bases and J by 4 bases.